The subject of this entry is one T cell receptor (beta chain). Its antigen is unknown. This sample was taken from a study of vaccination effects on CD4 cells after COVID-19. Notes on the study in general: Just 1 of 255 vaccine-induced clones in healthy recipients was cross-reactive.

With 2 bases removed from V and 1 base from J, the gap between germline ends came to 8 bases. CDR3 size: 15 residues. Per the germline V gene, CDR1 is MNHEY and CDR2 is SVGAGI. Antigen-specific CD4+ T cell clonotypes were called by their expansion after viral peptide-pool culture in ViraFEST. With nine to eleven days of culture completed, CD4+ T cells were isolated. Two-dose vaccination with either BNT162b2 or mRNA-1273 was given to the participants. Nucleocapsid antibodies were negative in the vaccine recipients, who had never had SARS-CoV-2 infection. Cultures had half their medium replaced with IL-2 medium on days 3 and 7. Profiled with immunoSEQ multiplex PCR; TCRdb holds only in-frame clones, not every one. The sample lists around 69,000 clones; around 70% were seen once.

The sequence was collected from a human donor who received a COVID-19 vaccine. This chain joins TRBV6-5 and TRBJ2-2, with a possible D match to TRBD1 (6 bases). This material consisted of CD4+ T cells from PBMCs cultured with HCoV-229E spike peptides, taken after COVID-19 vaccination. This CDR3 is CASSYGRGNTGELFF. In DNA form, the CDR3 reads TGTGCCAGCAGTTACGGCAGGGGGAACACCGGGGAGCTGTTTTTT.